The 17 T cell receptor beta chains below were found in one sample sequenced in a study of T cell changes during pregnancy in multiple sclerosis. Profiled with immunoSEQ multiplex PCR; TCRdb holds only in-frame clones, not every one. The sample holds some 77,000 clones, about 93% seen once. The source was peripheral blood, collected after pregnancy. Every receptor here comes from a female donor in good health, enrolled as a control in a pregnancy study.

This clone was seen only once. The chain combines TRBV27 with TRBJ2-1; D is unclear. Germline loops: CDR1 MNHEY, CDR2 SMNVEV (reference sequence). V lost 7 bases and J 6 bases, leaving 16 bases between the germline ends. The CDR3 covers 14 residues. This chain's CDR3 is CASMILTGTNEQFF. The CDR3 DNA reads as TGTGCCAGCATGATCCTGACTGGAACCAATGAGCAGTTCTTC.

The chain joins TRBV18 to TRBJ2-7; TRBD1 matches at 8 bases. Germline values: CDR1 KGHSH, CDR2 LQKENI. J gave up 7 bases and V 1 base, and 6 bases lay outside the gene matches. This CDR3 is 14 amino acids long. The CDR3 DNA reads TGTGCCAGCTCACCACTGGACAGGGTGAGTGAGCAGTACTTC. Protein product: CASSPLDRVSEQYF.

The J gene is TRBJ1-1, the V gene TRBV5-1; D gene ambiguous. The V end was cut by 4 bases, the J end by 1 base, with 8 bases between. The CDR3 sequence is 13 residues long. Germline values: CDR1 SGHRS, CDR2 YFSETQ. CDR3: CASSDQENTEAFF. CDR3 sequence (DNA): TGCGCCAGCAGCGACCAGGAGAACACTGAAGCTTTCTTT.

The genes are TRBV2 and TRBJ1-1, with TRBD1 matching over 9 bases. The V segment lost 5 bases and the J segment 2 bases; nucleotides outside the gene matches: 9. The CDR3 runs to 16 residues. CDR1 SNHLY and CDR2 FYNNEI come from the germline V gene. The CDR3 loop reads CASSYRGPGLNTEAFF. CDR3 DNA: TGTGCCAGCAGTTACAGGGGGCCGGGTCTAAACACTGAAGCTTTCTTT.

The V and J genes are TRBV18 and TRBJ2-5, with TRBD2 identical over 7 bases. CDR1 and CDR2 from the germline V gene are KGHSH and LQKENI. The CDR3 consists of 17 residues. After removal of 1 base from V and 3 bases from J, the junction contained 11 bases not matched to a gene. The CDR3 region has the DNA TGTGCCAGCTCACCACTAGCGGGTAGCCTCATAGAAGAGACCCAGTACTTC. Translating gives CASSPLAGSLIEETQYF.

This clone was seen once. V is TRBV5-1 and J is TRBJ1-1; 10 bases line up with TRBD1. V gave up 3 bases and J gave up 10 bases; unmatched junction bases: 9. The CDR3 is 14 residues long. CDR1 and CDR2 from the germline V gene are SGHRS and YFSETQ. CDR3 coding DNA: TGCGCCAGCAGCTCCACCCGACAGGGGGCTTTAGCTTTCTTT. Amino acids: CASSSTRQGALAFF.

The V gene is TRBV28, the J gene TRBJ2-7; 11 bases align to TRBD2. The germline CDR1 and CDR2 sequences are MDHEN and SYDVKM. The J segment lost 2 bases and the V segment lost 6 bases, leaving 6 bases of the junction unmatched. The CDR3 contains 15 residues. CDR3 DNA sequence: TGTGCCAGCAGGGCGGGACTAGCGGAGACCTACGAGCAGTACTTC. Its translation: CASRAGLAETYEQYF.

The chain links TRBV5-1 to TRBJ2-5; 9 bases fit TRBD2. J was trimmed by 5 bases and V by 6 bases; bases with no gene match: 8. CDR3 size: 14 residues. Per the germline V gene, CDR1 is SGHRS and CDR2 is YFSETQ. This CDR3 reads CASNHGTSRETQYF. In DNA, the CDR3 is TGCGCCAGCAACCACGGGACTAGCAGGGAGACCCAGTACTTC.

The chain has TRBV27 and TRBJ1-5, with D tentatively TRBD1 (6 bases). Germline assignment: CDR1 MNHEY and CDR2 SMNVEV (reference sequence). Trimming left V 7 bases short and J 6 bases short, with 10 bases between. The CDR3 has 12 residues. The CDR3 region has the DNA TGTGCCAGCAAGGGGGTGGGTCAGCCCCAGCATTTT. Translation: CASKGVGQPQHF.

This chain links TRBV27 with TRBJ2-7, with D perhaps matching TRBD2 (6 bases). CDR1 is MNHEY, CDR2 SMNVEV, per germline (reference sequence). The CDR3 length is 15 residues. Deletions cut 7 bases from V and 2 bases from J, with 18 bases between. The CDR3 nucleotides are TGTGCCAGCACCCAAGAAGGTGGGGGGACCTACGAGCAGTACTTC. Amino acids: CASTQEGGGTYEQYF.

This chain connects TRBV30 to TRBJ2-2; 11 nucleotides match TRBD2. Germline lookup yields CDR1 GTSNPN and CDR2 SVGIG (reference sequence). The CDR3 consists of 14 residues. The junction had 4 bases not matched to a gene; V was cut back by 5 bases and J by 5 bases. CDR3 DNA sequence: TGTGCCTGGGTACTAGCGGGAGTGACCGGGGAGCTGTTTTTT. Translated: CAWVLAGVTGELFF.

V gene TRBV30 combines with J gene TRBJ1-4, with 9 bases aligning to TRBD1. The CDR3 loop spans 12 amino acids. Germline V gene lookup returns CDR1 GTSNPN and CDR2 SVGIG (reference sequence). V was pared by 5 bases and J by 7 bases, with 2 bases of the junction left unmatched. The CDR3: CAWGTGREKLFF. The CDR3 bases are TGTGCCTGGGGGACAGGGCGTGAAAAACTGTTTTTT.

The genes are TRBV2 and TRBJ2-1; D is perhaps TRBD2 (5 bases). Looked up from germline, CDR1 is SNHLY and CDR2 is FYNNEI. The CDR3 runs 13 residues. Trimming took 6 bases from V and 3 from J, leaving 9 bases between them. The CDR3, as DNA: TGTGCCAGCAGGAGGGCGGACTACAATGAGCAGTTCTTC. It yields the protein CASRRADYNEQFF.

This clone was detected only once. DNA for the CDR3: TGTGCCGGGGGTAGCGACAGGGGACGCTATGGCTACACCTTC. The encoded protein is CAGGSDRGRYGYTF. This chain connects TRBV28 to TRBJ1-2; 8 bases are shared with TRBD1. With 11 bases clipped from V and 4 bases from J, the junction kept 12 bases outside the gene matches. From germline, CDR1 is MDHEN and CDR2 SYDVKM. The CDR3 is 14 residues long.

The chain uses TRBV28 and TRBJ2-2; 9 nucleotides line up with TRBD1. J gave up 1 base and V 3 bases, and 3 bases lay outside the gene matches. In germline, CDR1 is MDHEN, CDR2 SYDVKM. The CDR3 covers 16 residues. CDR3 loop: CASSFPGQGNTGELFF. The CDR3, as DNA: TGTGCCAGCAGTTTCCCGGGACAGGGGAACACCGGGGAGCTGTTTTTT. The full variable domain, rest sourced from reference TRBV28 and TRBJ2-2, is DVKVTQSSRYLVKRTGEKVFLECVQDMDHENMFWYRQDPGLGLRLIYFSYDVKMKEKGDIPEGYSVSREKKERFSLILESASTNQTSMYLCASSFPGQGNTGELFFGEGSRLTVL.

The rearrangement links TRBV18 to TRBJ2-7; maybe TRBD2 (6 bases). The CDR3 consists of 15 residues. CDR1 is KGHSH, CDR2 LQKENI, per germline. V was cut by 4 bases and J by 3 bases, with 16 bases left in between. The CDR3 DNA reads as TGTGCCAGCTCACAAACAGCGGGCACAGTCTACGAGCAGTACTTC. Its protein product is CASSQTAGTVYEQYF.

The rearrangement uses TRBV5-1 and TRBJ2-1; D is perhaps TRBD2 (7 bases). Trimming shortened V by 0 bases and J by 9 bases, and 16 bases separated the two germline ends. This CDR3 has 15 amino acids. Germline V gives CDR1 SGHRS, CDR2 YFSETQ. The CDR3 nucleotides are TGCGCCAGCAGCTTGGTGGGGGGGGCATCGGGTGAGCAGTTCTTC. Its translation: CASSLVGGASGEQFF.